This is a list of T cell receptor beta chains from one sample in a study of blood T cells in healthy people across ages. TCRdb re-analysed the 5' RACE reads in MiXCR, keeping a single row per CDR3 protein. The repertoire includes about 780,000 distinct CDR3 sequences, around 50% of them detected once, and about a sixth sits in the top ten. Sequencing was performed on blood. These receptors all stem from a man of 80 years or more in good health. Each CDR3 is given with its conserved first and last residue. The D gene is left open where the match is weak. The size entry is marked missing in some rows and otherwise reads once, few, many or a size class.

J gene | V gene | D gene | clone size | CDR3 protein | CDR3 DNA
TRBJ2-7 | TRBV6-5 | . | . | CASSYGTSRYNEQYF | TGTGCCAGCAGTTACGGGACGTCCAGGTACAATGAGCAGTACTTC
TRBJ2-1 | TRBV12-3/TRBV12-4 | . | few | CARDPEGAVNEQFF | TGTGCCAGAGATCCGGAGGGCGCCGTTAATGAGCAGTTCTTC
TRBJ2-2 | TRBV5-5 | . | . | CASSLDWTNTGELFF | TGTGCCAGCAGCTTAGACTGGACGAACACCGGGGAGCTGTTTTTT
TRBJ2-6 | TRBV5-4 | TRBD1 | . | CASSDRDRYSGANVLTF | TGTGCCAGCAGCGACCGGGACAGGTACTCTGGGGCCAACGTCCTGACTTTC
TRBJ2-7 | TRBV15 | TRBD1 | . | CATSRGTGIIEQYF | TGTGCCACCAGCAGGGGGACAGGGATAATCGAGCAGTACTTC
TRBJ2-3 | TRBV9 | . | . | CASSPWTGGSTDTQYF | TGTGCCAGCAGCCCATGGACTGGCGGGAGCACAGATACGCAGTATTTT
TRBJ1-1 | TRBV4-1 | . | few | CASSHPKGVNTEAFF | TGCGCCAGCAGCCATCCCAAAGGGGTGAACACTGAAGCTTTCTTT
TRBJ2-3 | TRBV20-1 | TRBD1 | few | CSAGPGQGEGSGDTQYF | TGCAGTGCTGGCCCGGGACAGGGGGAAGGGTCAGGGGATACGCAGTATTTT
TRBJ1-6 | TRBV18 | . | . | CASSPNRDSPLHF | TGTGCCAGCTCACCAAATCGGGATTCACCCCTCCACTTT
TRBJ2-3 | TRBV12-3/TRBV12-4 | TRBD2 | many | CASRPQRGGPDTQYF | TGTGCCAGCCGACCCCAGCGGGGCGGGCCAGATACGCAGTATTTT
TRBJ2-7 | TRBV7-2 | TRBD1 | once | CASSVNGQGHEQYF | TGTGCCAGCAGCGTCAACGGACAGGGCCACGAGCAGTACTTC